This TCR beta chain was recorded in a study of Ad26.COV2.S vaccination and SARS-CoV-2 variants. Study information: Donor participated within the Ad26.COV2.S arm of the COV1001 trial. Ad26.COV2.S was injected intramuscularly once or twice, 56 days apart.

The assay was immunoSEQ multiplex PCR, and TCRdb's table has in-frame clones only and misses some. This repertoire shows hundreds of thousands of clones, 80% to 95% found once; its top ten account for 1.5% to 2%. Treatment meaning: roughly 20 received Ad26.COV2.S at low or high dose, single or two shots; about 5 received placebo; per-sample allocation not given. The samples were gathered on day 63 after the first injection of vaccine or placebo. Points on this clone: Its antigen is undetermined.

Study conclusions and caveats: The placebo group had lower spike-specific TCR breadth than the vaccine recipients did. The analyses of TCR breadth and depth may have understated the size of total T cell responses.

V was clipped by 3 bases and J by 5 bases, with 10 bases between them. The CDR3 sequence is 13 residues long. Germline CDR1 KGHSH, CDR2 LQKENI. The chain links TRBV18 to TRBJ2-5; D gene uncertain. The input for sequencing was peripheral blood, taken in a trial of Ad26.COV2.S vaccine versus placebo. The sequence was collected from a person aged 18 to 59 who received the Ad26.COV2.S COVID-19 vaccine or a placebo. The DNA for the CDR3 is TGTGCCAGCTCACCGGCTACTCTCGAGACCCAGTACTTC. It encodes CASSPATLETQYF.